These T cell receptor beta chains were read from a single sample in a study of blood T cell repertoires in COVID-19. Profiling relied on immunoSEQ multiplex PCR, and the TCRdb table lists in-frame clones only, not all of them. The sample lists roughly 180,000 clones, about 85% occurring once. The sequencing input was peripheral blood. All receptors come from a woman aged 45 to 65 with COVID-19, enrolled during active disease. CDR3s include the opening cysteine and the closing phenylalanine or tryptophan. The D gene is left open where the match is weak. Part of the rows lack a size; the others show once, few, many or a class for expanded clones.

V	J	size	D	CDR3	DNA
TRBV28	TRBJ1-4	NA	NA	CASSFSREKLFF	TGTGCCAGCAGTTTCTCCAGGGAAAAACTGTTTTTT
TRBV6-5	TRBJ2-7	NA	NA	CASSRTSGVEQYF	TGTGCCAGCAGTAGAACCTCGGGGGTCGAGCAGTACTTC
TRBV2	TRBJ2-1	once	NA	CASSEMGGEQFF	TGTGCCAGCAGTGAAATGGGCGGGGAGCAGTTCTTC
TRBV12-3/TRBV12-4	TRBJ2-7	NA	NA	CASSFGQGAQF	NA
TRBV12-5	TRBJ2-3	once	NA	CASGLAGQFTDTQYF	TGTGCTAGTGGTTTGGCCGGACAGTTCACAGATACGCAGTATTTT
TRBV6-1	TRBJ1-1	NA	TRBD1	CASSEPPGQGYTEAFF	TGTGCCAGCAGTGAACCTCCGGGACAGGGTTATACTGAAGCTTTCTTT
TRBV6-5	TRBJ2-7	NA	TRBD1	CASRTGQGRFYEQYF	TGTGCCAGCAGAACTGGACAGGGACGGTTCTACGAGCAGTACTTC
TRBV5-1	TRBJ1-3	NA	NA	CASSLVGGPSGNTIYF	TGCGCCAGCAGCTTGGTGGGAGGTCCTTCTGGAAACACCATATATTTT
TRBV11-3	TRBJ2-7	NA	NA	CASSLGGGAYEQYF	TGTGCCAGCAGCTTAGGCGGGGGCGCCTACGAGCAGTACTTC
TRBV5-4	TRBJ1-6	few	TRBD1	CASSLTGGLDSPLHF	TGTGCCAGCAGTTTGACAGGGGGCTTAGATTCACCCCTCCACTTT